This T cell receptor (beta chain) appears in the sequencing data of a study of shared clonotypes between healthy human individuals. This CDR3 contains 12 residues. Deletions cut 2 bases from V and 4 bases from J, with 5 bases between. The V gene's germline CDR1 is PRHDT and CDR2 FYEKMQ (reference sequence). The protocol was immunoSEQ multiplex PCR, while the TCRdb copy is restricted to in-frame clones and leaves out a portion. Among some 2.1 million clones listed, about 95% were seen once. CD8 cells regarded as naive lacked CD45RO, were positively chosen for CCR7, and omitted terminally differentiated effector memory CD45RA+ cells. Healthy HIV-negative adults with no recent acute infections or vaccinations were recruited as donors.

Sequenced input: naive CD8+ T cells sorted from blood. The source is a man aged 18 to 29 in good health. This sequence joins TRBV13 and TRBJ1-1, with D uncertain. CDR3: CASSLIPTEAFF. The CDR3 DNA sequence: TGTGCCAGCAGCTTAATACCCACTGAAGCTTTCTTT.